This TCR beta chain was recorded in a study of T cell changes during pregnancy in multiple sclerosis. The assay was immunoSEQ multiplex PCR, and TCRdb's table has in-frame clones only and misses some. The table includes about 68,000 clones, about 91% detected once. CDR3 length equals 17 residues. CDR1 MDHEN and CDR2 SYDVKM come from the germline V gene. With 3 bases clipped from V and 5 bases from J, the junction kept 10 bases outside the gene matches. The chain has TRBV28 and TRBJ1-1, with TRBD1 matching 12 bases. Sequenced here: peripheral blood, sampled in the second trimester of pregnancy. The receptor was derived from a female donor in good health, enrolled as a control in a pregnancy study. CDR3 in DNA: TGTGCCAGCAGTTTTGATGCGGGACAGGGGGCGACGACTGAAGCTTTCTTT. Residues: CASSFDAGQGATTEAFF.